Below, 32 T cell receptor beta chains from the same sample are listed, as sequenced in a study of regulatory T cells in long-lasting Graves disease (dated by TCRdb to the early 2020s). Libraries were constructed by multiplex PCR. The data were produced on an Illumina HiSeq 4000. CDR3 regions were amplified by Arm-PCR with iRepertoire HTBI primers to construct TCR beta libraries. TCRdb passed the public sequencing reads through fastp at Q25 and MiXCR, retaining productive beta sequences. Identical CDR3 proteins give one entry, which carries the most common genes and DNA. This sample comprises roughly 420,000 distinct CDR3 sequences, around 13% of them detected only once. Approximately 19% of the sample is held by the ten biggest clonotypes. The sample's time point label is to be understood as: newly diagnosed GD, antithyroid drugs for less than 3 months. For both TCR sequencing and RNA sequencing, RNA was extracted from PBMCs using TRIzol.

These same records also appear under a second study, on T cells in Graves' hyperthyroidism and ophthalmopathy.

The material was peripheral blood mononuclear cells (PBMCs), obtained at new diagnosis, from a patient treated with antithyroid drugs. Receptor source: a woman aged 45-65 years with Graves disease. Donor details come from another sample of the same person, matched by shared clones.

The chain carries TRBV6-2 or TRBV6-3 and TRBJ2-7; D may be TRBD1 (5 bases). Trimming cost V 6 bases and J 4 bases, with 13 bases left between them. The CDR3 contains 13 residues. Germline assignment: CDR1 MNHEY and CDR2 SVGEGT. Here the CDR3 DNA reads TGTGCCAGCAGGCAGGGTCCCCAATACGAGCAGTACTTC. It yields the protein CASRQGPQYEQYF.

The chain links TRBV19 to TRBJ1-1; 7 bases match TRBD1. The trim removed 4 bases at V and 10 bases at J, leaving 9 bases unmatched. Germline values: CDR1 LNHDA, CDR2 SQIVND (reference sequence). The CDR3 consists of 13 residues. The CDR3 here is CASSTTGVSAAFF. CDR3 DNA: TGTGCCAGTAGTACAACAGGGGTGTCTGCAGCTTTCTTT.

There are many counts of this clonotype. The chain's CDR3 is CASSFPQTGLAEPYEQYF. The DNA for the CDR3 is TGCGCCAGCAGCTTCCCCCAAACTGGACTAGCGGAGCCCTACGAGCAGTACTTC. The chain couples TRBV5-1 to TRBJ2-7, with 10 nucleotides matching TRBD2. CDR1 and CDR2 from the germline V gene are SGHRS and YFSETQ. Germline trimming cut 2 bases from V and 2 bases from J; bases unmatched to any gene: 13. The CDR3 contains 18 residues.

The chain employs TRBV18 and TRBJ2-2, with 14 bases that match TRBD2. Trimming took 6 bases from V and 3 from J; bases not matched to a gene: 3. From germline, CDR1 is KGHSH and CDR2 LQKENI. The CDR3 totals 16 residues. This chain's CDR3 is CASSQGLAGDTGELFF. The CDR3 DNA reads TGTGCCAGCTCTCAGGGACTAGCGGGAGACACCGGGGAGCTGTTTTTT.

The sample holds many counts of this clonotype. J is TRBJ2-7 and V is TRBV6-2 or TRBV6-3, with TRBD2 matching 16 bases. J lost 0 bases, V lost 2 bases, and 10 bases had no gene match. This CDR3 spans 20 amino acids. Germline CDR1 MNHEY, CDR2 SVGEGT. Here the CDR3 DNA reads TGTGCCAGCAGTTACACAGCTCCGGGACTAGCGGGAGGGCTCTCCTACGAGCAGTACTTC. Its protein product is CASSYTAPGLAGGLSYEQYF.

The chain employs TRBV7-9 and TRBJ1-4, with TRBD1 matching 8 bases. This CDR3 region has 15 residues. CDR1 is SEHNR, CDR2 FQNEAQ, per germline (reference sequence). Trimming at V came to 2 bases and at J to 3 bases, leaving 2 bases not matched to a gene. The CDR3 region has the DNA TGTGCCAGCAGCTTAATGGGACAGGCTAATGAAAAACTGTTTTTT. Translation gives CASSLMGQANEKLFF.

Ten or more counts support this clonotype. The chain employs TRBV18 and TRBJ1-5, with D tentatively TRBD1 (6 bases). V lost 4 bases, J lost 1 base, and 11 bases lay in between. Germline CDR1 KGHSH, CDR2 LQKENI. The CDR3 covers 15 residues. CDR3 DNA sequence: TGTGCCAGCTCACTCTCGGACAGAAGCAATCAGCCCCAGCATTTT. It encodes CASSLSDRSNQPQHF.

The table lists this clonotype with many counts. The V gene is TRBV7-9, the J gene TRBJ2-1; 7 positions match TRBD2. Germline CDR1 reads SEHNR; CDR2 reads FQNEAQ (reference sequence). The CDR3 totals 17 residues. V lost 4 bases, J lost 2 bases, and 11 bases stayed unmatched. The CDR3 is CASSSPPAGVPYNEQFF. As DNA, the CDR3 is TGTGCCAGCAGCTCCCCACCTGCGGGAGTCCCCTACAATGAGCAGTTCTTC.

This clonotype showed up many times. The chain has TRBV7-9 and TRBJ2-2; 13 bases line up with TRBD2. V dropped 5 bases and J dropped 4; count of bases not matched to a gene: 4. The CDR3 contains 16 residues. Germline V gene lookup returns CDR1 SEHNR and CDR2 FQNEAQ (reference sequence). DNA for the CDR3: TGTGCCAGCAGCCCCCGACTAGCGGGAGGCACCGGGGAGCTGTTTTTT. Translating it yields CASSPRLAGGTGELFF.

In this sample, this clonotype turned up a few times. The J gene is TRBJ1-5, the V gene TRBV27; no reliable D call. V was clipped by 5 bases and J by 0 bases, with 14 bases between them. CDR1 and CDR2 (germline): MNHEY, SMNVEV (reference sequence). The CDR3 sequence is 16 residues long. In DNA form, the CDR3 reads TGTGCCAGCAGTCCCCGGGCCGGCGGTAGCAATCAGCCCCAGCATTTT. Translation gives CASSPRAGGSNQPQHF.

This clonotype has a handful of counts. This chain joins TRBV5-4 and TRBJ2-7; TRBD1 aligns across 9 bases. Germline CDR1 reads SGHNT; CDR2 reads YYREEE (reference sequence). Unmatched junction bases numbered 3, after V lost 2 bases and J lost 0 bases. CDR3 size: 15 residues. The CDR3 is CASSLGTGFSYEQYF. The CDR3 DNA sequence: TGTGCCAGCAGCTTAGGGACAGGGTTCTCCTACGAGCAGTACTTC.

This clonotype occurred many times. The chain recombines TRBV12-3 or TRBV12-4 with TRBJ2-5; no firm D call. V gave up 2 bases and J gave up 3 bases, with 7 bases separating them. There are 13 residues in the CDR3. The CDR3 nucleotides are TGTGCCAGCAGTTTATATGAGGAAGAGACCCAGTACTTC. Encoded protein: CASSLYEEETQYF.

This clonotype was seen only a few times. A much bigger clone sits one base away, suggesting this may be a read error. This chain links TRBV30 with TRBJ1-4; 9 bases agree with TRBD1. Germline V CDR1 and CDR2: GTSNPN, SVGIG (reference sequence). The length of the CDR3 is 13 residues. CDR3 sequence (DNA): TGTGCCATCCGGGACAGGGTCGCTGAAAAACTGCTTTTT. Its protein product is CAIRDRVAEKLLF.

This clonotype was seen many times. The J gene is TRBJ2-1, the V gene TRBV28; the match to TRBD1 covers 8 bases. V lost 6 bases and J lost 5; bases outside the gene matches: 15. The CDR3 loop spans 17 amino acids. Germline values: CDR1 MDHEN, CDR2 SYDVKM. Here the CDR3 DNA reads TGTGCCAGCAGGGCTAAGCTCCGGGACAGGCGCCACAATGAGCAGTTCTTC. Protein product: CASRAKLRDRRHNEQFF.

The chain employs TRBV6-2 or TRBV6-3 and TRBJ1-5; 7 bases fit TRBD1. This CDR3 region has 19 residues. With V trimmed by 5 bases and J by 0 bases, 16 bases remained unmatched. Germline CDR1 MNHEY, CDR2 SVGEGT. The CDR3 nucleotides are TGTGCCAGCAGTGATACATTGACAGGGCTCCCGAATAGCAATCAGCCCCAGCATTTT. This sequence encodes CASSDTLTGLPNSNQPQHF.

The rearrangement links TRBV3-1 to TRBJ2-3; D is perhaps TRBD2 (5 bases). Germline V gives CDR1 LGHDT, CDR2 YNNKEL (reference sequence). V lost 1 base and J 1 base, leaving 12 bases between the germline ends. The length of the CDR3 is 16 residues. CDR3 residues: CASSQGRVSGTDTQYF. The CDR3 coding sequence is TGTGCCAGCAGCCAAGGAAGGGTTAGCGGCACAGATACGCAGTATTTT.

The chain couples TRBV24-1 to TRBJ2-1, with D possibly being TRBD1 (6 bases). This CDR3 comprises 16 residues. Germline-derived CDR1 and CDR2 are KGHDR and SFDVKD. Between the trimmed V and J ends, which lost 2 bases and 0 bases, there was a span of 10 bases. The CDR3 protein is CATSDWDTSSYNEQFF. CDR3 DNA: TGTGCCACCAGTGATTGGGACACGAGCTCCTACAATGAGCAGTTCTTC.

This clonotype came up a few times. This chain joins TRBV7-9 and TRBJ2-1; TRBD2 matches at 9 bases. CDR1 and CDR2 (germline): SEHNR, FQNEAQ (reference sequence). V shed 4 bases and J 8 bases; nucleotides not matched to a gene: 6. This CDR3 comprises 14 residues. The CDR3 spells CASSSPGLAYEQFF. CDR3 sequence (DNA): TGTGCCAGCAGCTCACCGGGACTAGCATATGAGCAGTTCTTC.

This clonotype was seen a handful of times. V usage is TRBV3-1 and J usage is TRBJ2-7; 9 nucleotides match TRBD1. The CDR3 consists of 16 residues. With V trimmed by 5 bases and J by 4 bases, 12 bases remained unmatched. CDR1 and CDR2 (germline): LGHDT, YNNKEL (reference sequence). CDR3 bases: TGTGCCAGCAGCTTCCGGTGGACAGGGGTTCCATACGAGCAGTACTTC. Protein: CASSFRWTGVPYEQYF.

This clonotype has ten or more counts. The chain couples TRBV12-3 or TRBV12-4 to TRBJ2-1; the D is unclear. The CDR3 contains 15 residues. Trimming stripped 2 bases from V and 2 bases from J, with 10 bases between. The chain's CDR3 is CASSLSLETYNEQFF. The CDR3 DNA reads as TGTGCCAGCAGTTTAAGTCTGGAAACCTACAATGAGCAGTTCTTC.

The V and J genes are TRBV30 and TRBJ2-7, with 9 bases fitting TRBD2. Trimming at V came to 2 bases and at J to 4 bases, leaving 6 bases not matched to a gene. From germline, CDR1 is GTSNPN and CDR2 SVGIG (reference sequence). The CDR3 has 14 amino acids. Here the CDR3 reads CAWSQAGGSYEQYF. The CDR3 nucleotides are TGTGCCTGGAGTCAAGCGGGAGGATCATACGAGCAGTACTTC.

This clonotype was detected ten times or more. V usage is TRBV27 and J usage is TRBJ2-3, with 10 nucleotides matching TRBD2. This CDR3 spans 17 amino acids. Trimming removed 8 bases from V and 0 bases from J; junction bases left unmatched: 11. CDR1 is MNHEY and CDR2 is SMNVEV in the germline V gene (reference sequence). The CDR3 DNA reads TGTGCCAGCCTTCTAGCGGGAGCACCCTCTAGCACAGATACGCAGTATTTT. This sequence encodes CASLLAGAPSSTDTQYF.

There are a few counts of this clonotype. This chain joins TRBV9 and TRBJ2-5; the match to TRBD2 covers 7 bases. Germline V lookup: CDR1 SGDLS, CDR2 YYNGEE. V lost 3 bases, J lost 5 bases, and 7 bases stayed unmatched. This CDR3 is 14 amino acids long. The CDR3 nucleotides are TGTGCCAGCAGCGGGGAGGGACCGTGGGAGACCCAGTACTTC. Its protein product is CASSGEGPWETQYF.

This clonotype was observed at least ten times. This chain uses TRBV4-1 with TRBJ2-1; 13 bases map to TRBD2. After removal of 5 bases from V and 6 bases from J, the junction contained 4 bases not matched to a gene. The CDR3 covers 15 residues. The V gene's germline CDR1 is MGHRA and CDR2 YSYEKL. CDR3 sequence reads: CASSAGLAGVNEQFF. As DNA, the CDR3 is TGCGCCAGCAGCGCCGGACTAGCGGGAGTCAATGAGCAGTTCTTC.

This rearrangement joins TRBV6-1 to TRBJ2-6; D may correspond to TRBD1 or TRBD2 (5 bases each). CDR3 length equals 15 residues. The V end was cut by 6 bases, the J end by 2 bases, with 11 bases between. The germline V gene encodes CDR1 MNHNS and CDR2 SASEGT. The CDR3 is CASRGVGAGANVLTF. For the CDR3, the DNA is TGTGCCAGCAGGGGGGTGGGGGCTGGGGCCAACGTCCTGACTTTC.

This clonotype came up a few times. This sequence joins TRBV7-9 and TRBJ2-6; no firm D call. Trimming cost V 5 bases and J 0 bases, with 8 bases left between them. CDR1 and CDR2 (germline): SEHNR, FQNEAQ (reference sequence). The CDR3 totals 15 residues. The CDR3 loop is CASSPGHSGANVLTF. In DNA, the CDR3 is TGTGCCAGCAGCCCCGGCCACTCTGGGGCCAACGTCCTGACTTTC.

The chain links TRBV19 to TRBJ1-1; 8 nucleotides align to TRBD1. The trim removed 3 bases at V and 6 bases at J, leaving 9 bases unmatched. The V gene's germline CDR1 is LNHDA and CDR2 SQIVND (reference sequence). The CDR3 has 15 amino acids. CDR3 sequence reads: CASSMRTGWLSEAFF. CDR3 bases: TGTGCCAGTAGTATGCGGACAGGGTGGTTGTCTGAAGCTTTCTTT.

This clonotype occurred a few times. The chain couples TRBV6-5 to TRBJ1-1; tentative D call: TRBD1 (6 bases). This CDR3 contains 14 residues. The V and J ends lost 0 bases and 7 bases respectively, with 12 bases between them. Per germline, CDR1 MNHEY and CDR2 SVGAGI. CDR3 sequence reads: CASSYSYRESEAFF. DNA of the CDR3: TGTGCCAGCAGTTACTCTTACAGGGAGAGTGAAGCTTTCTTT.

Comment on this clonotype: Because the CDR3's place on the DNA is in doubt, the DNA is left out and the CDR3 is given as listed by TCRdb. The rearrangement uses TRBV5-5 and TRBJ2-1; the listed D gene, TRBD2, was not tested against the DNA. The CDR3 is 19 residues long, counting both termini. Germline values: CDR1 SGHKS, CDR2 YYEKEE (reference sequence). The CDR3 reads CASSFLWGVWTSGMDEQFF.

This clonotype was recorded a few times. Mismatch with germline at one junction end may stem from a read error. This chain joins TRBV7-3 and TRBJ2-3; 10 bases line up with TRBD2. The CDR3 is 18 amino acids. CDR1 and CDR2 (germline): SGHTA, FQGTGA. The CDR3 reads CASSLGASGSTNTDTQCF. The CDR3 DNA is TGTGCCAGCAGCTTAGGGGCTAGCGGGAGTACGAACACAGATACGCAGTGTTTT.

J is TRBJ2-3 and V is TRBV28; 10 bases align to TRBD1. Germline assignment: CDR1 MDHEN and CDR2 SYDVKM. The CDR3 has 14 amino acids. V shed 5 bases and J 4 bases; nucleotides not matched to a gene: 3. The CDR3 DNA follows: TGTGCCAGCAGTGGACAGGGGGACGCAGATACGCAGTATTTT. It yields the protein CASSGQGDADTQYF.

This clonotype was seen more than once but under ten times. This chain connects TRBV6-2 or TRBV6-3 to TRBJ1-2; D may be TRBD1 (6 bases). Trimming stripped 5 bases from V and 7 bases from J, with 14 bases between. CDR1 is MNHEY and CDR2 is SVGEGT in the germline V gene. The CDR3 has 13 amino acids. In nucleotides, the CDR3 is TGTGCCAGCAGTGCCCAGGGGAGAGGTGGCTACACCTTC. This gives the protein CASSAQGRGGYTF.